Below, 4 T cell receptor beta chains from the same sample are listed, as sequenced in a study of cytomegalovirus exposure and HLA in healthy donors (TCRdb year 2017). Library creation used the immunoSEQ multiplex PCR assay. Not all clones reach the TCRdb copy of this immuneACCESS table, which keeps in-frame sequences only. Checked studies attribute under half of the gap to unresolved V genes and leave the rest unexplained. The sample has some 140,000 clones on record, approximately 84% of them singletons. 1.4% of the sample is in the top ten clones. What was sequenced was PBMCs. The receptors shown here come from a woman aged 25 to 39 in good health and CMV-seronegative.

J is TRBJ2-5 and V is TRBV5-1; no clear D gene. Germline loops: CDR1 SGHRS, CDR2 YFSETQ. With 1 base removed from V and 9 bases from J, the gap between germline ends came to 16 bases. The CDR3 consists of 14 residues. The CDR3 DNA sequence: TGCGCCAGCAGCTTGCATGATACAACCTTGGCCCAGTACTTC. This translates into CASSLHDTTLAQYF.

The genes are TRBV12-5 and TRBJ2-1, with D perhaps matching TRBD1 (5 bases). CDR1 is LGHNT and CDR2 is FRNRAP in the germline V gene. The CDR3 length is 15 residues. V shed 0 bases and J shed 0 bases, with 6 bases lying between them. The CDR3 protein is CASGLVQGSYNEQFF. For the CDR3, the DNA is TGTGCTAGTGGTTTGGTCCAGGGCTCCTACAATGAGCAGTTCTTC.

The J gene is TRBJ2-7, the V gene TRBV19; D not certain. Trimming left V 5 bases short and J 0 bases short, with 8 bases between. In germline, CDR1 is LNHDA, CDR2 SQIVND (reference sequence). This CDR3 has 13 residues. CDR3: CASSLQDSYEQYF. CDR3 in DNA: TGTGCCAGTAGTCTGCAGGACTCCTACGAGCAGTACTTC.

The chain is built from TRBV5-1 and TRBJ1-3, with 7 bases fitting TRBD1. The trim removed 2 bases at V and 0 bases at J, leaving 5 bases unmatched. There are 16 residues in the CDR3. CDR1 and CDR2 (germline): SGHRS, YFSETQ. The CDR3 spells CASSFEGAGSGNTIYF. CDR3 nucleotide sequence: TGCGCCAGCAGCTTCGAGGGGGCAGGCTCTGGAAACACCATATATTTT.